The rows below give T cell receptor beta chains drawn from one sample of a study of cytomegalovirus exposure and HLA in healthy donors. Generated by immunoSEQ multiplex PCR, the TCRdb table keeps only in-frame clones and is missing some. The table lists 150,000 to 200,000 clones, more than 70% of them singletons. Sequencing used PBMCs. These receptors originate from a young man in good health and CMV-seropositive. Both conserved end residues are part of each CDR3. D genes are given only for firm matches. Size tells how often a clone was seen (once, few, many) or the class of an expanded clone, and some rows leave it out.

abundance | j_gene | v_gene | d_gene | CDR3nt | CDR3aa
NA | TRBJ2-3 | TRBV27 | TRBD2 | TGTGCCAGCAGTTTAGGCCCCCCCAGGGCTAGCGGGGCCACAGATACGCAGTATTTT | CASSLGPPRASGATDTQYF
few | TRBJ1-1 | TRBV6-5 | NA | TGTGCCAGCAGTTACACCTCAGGCCCGAACACTGAAGCTTTCTTT | CASSYTSGPNTEAFF
NA | TRBJ2-3 | TRBV5-1 | NA | TGCGCCAGCAGCTTGGGTATCACAGATACGCAGTATTTT | CASSLGITDTQYF
NA | TRBJ2-2 | TRBV7-8 | NA | TGTGCCAGCAGCTACCAACGAGGCGGGGAGCTGTTTTTT | CASSYQRGGELFF
NA | TRBJ1-2 | TRBV15 | TRBD1 | TGTGCCACCAGCTCTGGGACAGGGTATACGCGCGGCTACACCTTC | CATSSGTGYTRGYTF
NA | TRBJ1-4 | TRBV21-1 | NA | TGTGCCAGCGCCCCGGGGGGGGTCTCAACTAATGAAAAACTGTTTTTT | CASAPGGVSTNEKLFF
once | TRBJ2-3 | TRBV19 | TRBD1 | TGTGCCAGTAGTAGGGACAGATTTACAGATACGCAGTATTTT | CASSRDRFTDTQYF
once | TRBJ2-7 | TRBV25-1 | TRBD2 | TGTGCCAGCAGTGATCCACGGTCGGGGGGGAGCGAGCAGTACTTC | CASSDPRSGGSEQYF
once | TRBJ2-1 | TRBV6-6 | TRBD2 | TGTGCCAGCAGTTACTACGGGAGGGACGGCAATGAGCAGTTCTTC | CASSYYGRDGNEQFF
NA | TRBJ2-5 | TRBV6-6 | TRBD1 | TGTGCCAGCAGTTACACGACAGGGGGCAAGTACTTC | CASSYTTGGKYF
NA | TRBJ2-1 | TRBV27 | TRBD2 | TGTGCCAGCAGGGGAACGGGACTAGTTGAGCGTGAGCAGTTCTTC | CASRGTGLVEREQFF
NA | TRBJ1-5 | TRBV18 | NA | TGTGCCAGCTCAAGTTTGGGACACGGGCGGCAGCCCCAGCATTTT | CASSSLGHGRQPQHF
NA | TRBJ2-5 | TRBV7-2 | NA | TGTGCCAGCAGCTTAGCCCCCGGTGGTTCCCAAGAGACCCAGTACTTC | CASSLAPGGSQETQYF
NA | TRBJ2-3 | TRBV30 | NA | TGTGCCTGCGAATTAGACCTGACTAGGGACCCAGATACGCAGTATTTT | CACELDLTRDPDTQYF
NA | TRBJ2-5 | TRBV5-1 | TRBD1 | TGCGCCAGCAGCTTGTCGGACAGGTCCCAAGAGACCCAGTACTTC | CASSLSDRSQETQYF
NA | TRBJ2-5 | TRBV4-2 | TRBD2 | TGTGCCAGCAGCGGGACTAGCGGGAGGGAGACCCAGTACTTC | CASSGTSGRETQYF
NA | TRBJ2-3 | TRBV27 | TRBD2 | TGTGCCAGCAGTTTATCGGGACTAGCGGGAGCAGATACGCAGTATTTT | CASSLSGLAGADTQYF
few | TRBJ2-7 | TRBV5-4 | TRBD2 | TGTGCCAGCAGCTTGGGCGGGAGATCCGAGCAGTACTTC | CASSLGGRSEQYF
NA | TRBJ2-3 | TRBV7-9 | NA | TGTGCCATCCAGACCCGGGGAGTGGGTACAGATACGCAGTATTTT | CAIQTRGVGTDTQYF
NA | TRBJ2-5 | TRBV27 | TRBD1 | TGTGCCAGCAGTCGGCGGGGGACAGGGGGCATGGAGACCCAGTACTTC | CASSRRGTGGMETQYF
few | TRBJ2-3 | TRBV7-9 | NA | TGTGCCAGCAGCTCAAATGACAGGGATACGCAGTATTTT | CASSSNDRDTQYF
NA | TRBJ2-2 | TRBV19 | TRBD2 | TGTGCCAGTAGTATCAGCGCGGGAGGGGGCACCGGGGAGCTGTTTTTT | CASSISAGGGTGELFF
few | TRBJ1-4 | TRBV28 | NA | TGTGCCAGCACGGGGGGGACTAATGAAAAACTGTTTTTT | CASTGGTNEKLFF
NA | TRBJ2-7 | TRBV4-2 | TRBD2 | TGTGCCAGCAGCCAAGCGGGAGCGGGGCTGTCCTACGAGCAGTACTTC | CASSQAGAGLSYEQYF
NA | TRBJ2-3 | TRBV5-1 | TRBD2 | TGCGCCAGCAGCCCCTTTCCTAGCGGGAATCCGGCAGATACGCAGTATTTT | CASSPFPSGNPADTQYF
NA | TRBJ2-7 | TRBV27 | TRBD2 | TGTGCCAGCAGTGCCTACCCTAGCGGGAGCAACTACGAGCAGTACTTC | CASSAYPSGSNYEQYF
NA | TRBJ2-1 | TRBV6-5 | TRBD2 | TGTGCCAGCAGGTACCGGCGGGAGGGGTACAATGAGCAGTTCTTC | CASRYRREGYNEQFF
NA | TRBJ1-6 | TRBV27 | NA | TGTGCCAGCGGACTGTATAATTCACCCCTCCACTTT | CASGLYNSPLHF
few | TRBJ2-3 | TRBV6-6 | TRBD2 | TGTGCCAGCAGTTCCGGACTAGCGATAGATACGCAGTATTTT | CASSSGLAIDTQYF
NA | TRBJ2-7 | TRBV28 | NA | TGTGCCAGCAGTTTATGGGGGGGTAACTACGAGCAGTACTTC | CASSLWGGNYEQYF
few | TRBJ1-2 | TRBV29-1 | NA | TGCAGCGTTGAGGCGGGCTGGGGTGGCTACACCTTC | CSVEAGWGGYTF
NA | TRBJ1-1 | TRBV7-3 | NA | TGTGCCAGCAGCATATACCCTATAGGGGGGGCTCGTGCTGAAGCTTTCTTT | CASSIYPIGGARAEAFF
few | TRBJ2-7 | TRBV7-9 | TRBD1 | TGTGCCAGCAGCTCGGGACAGGGATCATACGAGCAGTACTTC | CASSSGQGSYEQYF
NA | TRBJ2-7 | TRBV7-8 | NA | TGTGCCAGCAGCCCGGTGAGGAGCTCCTACGAGCAGTACTTC | CASSPVRSSYEQYF
NA | TRBJ1-1 | TRBV29-1 | TRBD1 | TGCAGCGCCCAAAAGAGGGGGCTACAGAACACTGAAGCTTTCTTT | CSAQKRGLQNTEAFF
NA | TRBJ1-2 | TRBV10-2 | NA | TGCGCCAGCAGTGATACTCCGCCCTCTATGTATGGCTACACCTTC | CASSDTPPSMYGYTF
few | TRBJ1-1 | TRBV4-1 | TRBD1 | TGCGCCAGCAGCCCCCCGGGACAGGGTGTGTTGGGCACTGAAGCTTTCTTT | CASSPPGQGVLGTEAFF
few | TRBJ2-5 | TRBV29-1 | TRBD1 | TGCAGCGTTGAGGCGGGACAGGGGGAGACCCAGTACTTC | CSVEAGQGETQYF
NA | TRBJ2-7 | TRBV2 | TRBD1 | TGTGCCAGCAGGGGACAGGGCTCCAACGAGCAGTACTTC | CASRGQGSNEQYF
NA | TRBJ2-2 | TRBV25-1 | NA | TGTGCCAGCGGGCCGGTAGGGGAGCTGTTTTTT | CASGPVGELFF
NA | TRBJ2-7 | TRBV5-4 | TRBD1 | TGTGCCAGCAGCTCTTACCGGGACAGCCCCTACGAGCAGTACTTC | CASSSYRDSPYEQYF
NA | TRBJ2-7 | TRBV18 | NA | TGTGCCAGCTCACCGAGCTCCTACGAGCAGTACTTC | CASSPSSYEQYF
NA | TRBJ1-2 | TRBV2 | NA | TGTGCCAGCAGTTCCGGACAGTTCTCGGGCTACACCTTC | CASSSGQFSGYTF
NA | TRBJ2-3 | TRBV30 | NA | TGTGCCTGGCTCCGGAGCGCAGATACGCAGTATTTT | CAWLRSADTQYF
NA | TRBJ2-7 | TRBV7-9 | NA | TGTGCCAGCAGCTCCGAATGGGAGACCTACGAGCAGTACTTC | CASSSEWETYEQYF